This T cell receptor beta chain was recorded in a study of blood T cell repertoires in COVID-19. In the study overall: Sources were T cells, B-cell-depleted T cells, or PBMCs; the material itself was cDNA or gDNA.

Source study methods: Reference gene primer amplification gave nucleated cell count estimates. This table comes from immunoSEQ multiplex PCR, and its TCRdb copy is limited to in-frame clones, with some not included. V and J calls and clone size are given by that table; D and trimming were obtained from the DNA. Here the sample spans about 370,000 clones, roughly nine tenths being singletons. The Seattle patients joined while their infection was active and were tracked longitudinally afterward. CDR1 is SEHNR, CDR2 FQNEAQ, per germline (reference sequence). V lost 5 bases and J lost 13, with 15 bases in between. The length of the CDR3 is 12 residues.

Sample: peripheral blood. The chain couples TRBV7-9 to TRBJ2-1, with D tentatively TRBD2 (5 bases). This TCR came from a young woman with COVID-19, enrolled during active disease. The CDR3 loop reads CASSPGGPPQFF. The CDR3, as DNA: TGTGCCAGCAGCCCAGGAGGACCCCCCCAGTTCTTC.